This T cell receptor (beta chain) was retrieved from a study of primary melanoma T cells and metastatic recurrence (dated by TCRdb to the early 2020s). A note on the overall study: The cohort consisted of around 180 primary melanomas of stage T2 to T4, each more than 1 mm thick. The study examined whether T-cell fraction and T-cell repertoire clonality in primary melanoma tumors predicted patient outcome. The T-cell fraction measured by TCR beta sequencing was weighed against progression-free survival, the clinical outcome chosen for the comparison. Histopathological grading of tumor-infiltrating lymphocytes was compared with the T-cell fraction derived from sequencing.

To prepare the library, the immunoSEQ multiplex PCR assay was applied. High-throughput sequencing of the T-cell receptor beta chain was performed on primary melanoma tumor tissue. Turning to the authors' computational methods: Repertoire analyses included TCRB CDR3 sharing between samples and the distribution of insertions and deletions. A gradient-boosted model ranked how well the T-cell fraction predicted outcome compared with histopathological variables. This immuneACCESS table, as held by TCRdb, lists in-frame sequences with V and J called but not all clones. Of the missing ones, under half trace to an unresolved V gene in checked studies; the others have no known cause. Clone size and V and J calls were adopted from that table, with D and trimming inferred from the DNA. Here the sample has under 1,400 clones; about four fifths occur a single time. The top ten clones comprise roughly 4% of the sample.

Findings and caveats that apply to the study as a whole: Reportedly, adding T-cell fraction to tumor thickness improved progression-free survival prediction more than adding any other histopathological variable did. Regardless of nodal disease, mitotic rate or ulceration status, a T-cell fraction above 20% appeared to be protective. Progression-free survival was reportedly predicted by the tumor T-cell fraction independently of age, mitotic rate, ulceration and thickness. An effective T-cell-mediated antitumor response in primary melanoma was framed by the authors only as a suggestion, not a demonstrated mechanism.

Points on this clone: The clone's antigen remains unknown. No much larger clone is present one base from it, and per-base qualities are unavailable.

Patients had primary melanoma that had been surgically resected and was considered potentially curable but at risk of metastatic recurrence. Sequencing was done on a sample of melanoma tumor tissue. The TCR sequence derives from a human donor with melanoma.

The bases read TGCGCCAGCAGAGCCGGGGGAATCACCGGGGAGCTGTTTTTT. Its amino acids are CASRAGGITGELFF. The V and J genes are TRBV10-2 and TRBJ2-2, and perhaps TRBD2 as D gene, on 6 matching bases. Measured from the cysteine to the phenylalanine, the CDR3 is 14 residues long. Solely the CDR3 DNA is kept, with 42 bases framed from the first base. The germline V gene sets CDR1 to WSHSY and CDR2 to SAAADI. The trim is 6 bases for V and 4 bases for J, with a gap of 12 bases between the germline ends.